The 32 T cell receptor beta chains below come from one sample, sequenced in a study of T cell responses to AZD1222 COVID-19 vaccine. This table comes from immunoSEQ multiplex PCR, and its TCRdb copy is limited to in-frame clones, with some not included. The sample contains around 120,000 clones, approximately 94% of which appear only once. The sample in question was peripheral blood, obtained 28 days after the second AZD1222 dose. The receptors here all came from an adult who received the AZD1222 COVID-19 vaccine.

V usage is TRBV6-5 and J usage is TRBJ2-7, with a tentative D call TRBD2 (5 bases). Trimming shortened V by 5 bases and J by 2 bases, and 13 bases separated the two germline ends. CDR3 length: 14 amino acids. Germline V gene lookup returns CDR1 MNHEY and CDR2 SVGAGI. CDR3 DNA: TGTGCCAGCAGTAGGACCGACGGGGCCTACGAGCAGTACTTC. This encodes CASSRTDGAYEQYF.

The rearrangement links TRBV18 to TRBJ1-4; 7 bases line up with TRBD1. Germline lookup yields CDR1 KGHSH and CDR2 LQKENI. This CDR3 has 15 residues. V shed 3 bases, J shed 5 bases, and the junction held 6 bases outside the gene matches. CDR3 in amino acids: CASSPSGTDNEKLFF. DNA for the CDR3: TGTGCCAGCTCACCTTCCGGGACAGACAATGAAAAACTGTTTTTT.

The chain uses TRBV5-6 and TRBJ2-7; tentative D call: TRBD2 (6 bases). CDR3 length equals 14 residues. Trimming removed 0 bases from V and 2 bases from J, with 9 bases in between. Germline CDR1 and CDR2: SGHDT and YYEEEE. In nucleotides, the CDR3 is TGTGCCAGCAGCTTGGGGGGGGTCCCCTACGAGCAGTACTTC. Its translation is CASSLGGVPYEQYF.

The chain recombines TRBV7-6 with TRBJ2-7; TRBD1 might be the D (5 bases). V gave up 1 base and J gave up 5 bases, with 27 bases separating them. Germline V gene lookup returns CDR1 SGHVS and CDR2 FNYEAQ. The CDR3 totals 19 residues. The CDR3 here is CASSLDPPQGRSLRNEQYF. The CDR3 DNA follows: TGTGCCAGCAGCTTAGATCCCCCCCAGGGCCGCTCCCTTAGGAACGAGCAGTACTTC.

CDR3 sequence: CASSPRDRAFRGYTF. In DNA form, the CDR3 reads TGTGCCAGCAGCCCCCGGGACAGGGCATTTCGCGGCTACACCTTC. The gene calls are TRBV7-9 and TRBJ1-2; 9 bases map to TRBD1. The CDR3 contains 15 residues. Unmatched junction bases numbered 12, after V lost 5 bases and J lost 8 bases. CDR1 is SEHNR, CDR2 FQNEAQ, per germline (reference sequence). The entire variable domain, with the rest obtained from reference TRBV7-9 and TRBJ1-2, is as follows: DTGVSQNPRHKITKRGQNVTFRCDPISEHNRLYWYRQTLGQGPEFLTYFQNEAQLEKSRLLSDRFSAERPKGSFSTLEIQRTEQGDSAMYLCASSPRDRAFRGYTFGSGTRLTVV.

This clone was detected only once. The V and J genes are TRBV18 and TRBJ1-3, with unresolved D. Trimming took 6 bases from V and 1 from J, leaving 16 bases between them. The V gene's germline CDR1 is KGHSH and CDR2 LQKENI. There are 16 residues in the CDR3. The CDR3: CASSAVKLKSGNTIYF. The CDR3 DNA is TGTGCCAGCTCGGCGGTCAAACTGAAATCTGGAAACACCATATATTTT.

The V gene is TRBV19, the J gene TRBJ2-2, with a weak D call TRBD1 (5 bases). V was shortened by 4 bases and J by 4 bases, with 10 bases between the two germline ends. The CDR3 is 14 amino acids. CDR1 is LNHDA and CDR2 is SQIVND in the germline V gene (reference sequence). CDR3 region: CASSNRFVTGELFF. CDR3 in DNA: TGTGCCAGTAGTAACAGGTTCGTCACCGGGGAGCTGTTTTTT.

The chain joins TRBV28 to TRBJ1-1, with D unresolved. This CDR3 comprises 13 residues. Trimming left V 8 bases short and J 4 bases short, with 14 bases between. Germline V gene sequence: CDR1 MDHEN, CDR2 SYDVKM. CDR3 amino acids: CASRDPWGTEAFF. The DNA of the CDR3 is TGTGCCAGCCGTGACCCCTGGGGCACTGAAGCTTTCTTT.

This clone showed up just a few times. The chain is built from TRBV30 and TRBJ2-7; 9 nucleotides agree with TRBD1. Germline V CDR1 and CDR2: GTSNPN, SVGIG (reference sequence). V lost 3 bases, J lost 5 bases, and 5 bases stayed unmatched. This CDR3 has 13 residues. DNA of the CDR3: TGTGCCTGGAGACACAGGGGGCGGGACGAGCAGTACTTC. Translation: CAWRHRGRDEQYF. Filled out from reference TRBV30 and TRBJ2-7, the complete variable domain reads SQTIHQWPATLVQPVGSPLSLECTVEGTSNPNLYWYRQAAGRGLQLLFYSVGIGQISSEVPQNLSASRPQDRQFILSSKKLLLSDSGFYLCAWRHRGRDEQYFGPGTRLTVT.

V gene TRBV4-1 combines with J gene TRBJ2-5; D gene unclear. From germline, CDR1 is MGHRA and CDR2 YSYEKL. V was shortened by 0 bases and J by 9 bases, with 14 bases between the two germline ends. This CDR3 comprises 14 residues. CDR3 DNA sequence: TGCGCCAGCAGCCAAGATCCCGCGGACCGGGCCCAGTACTTC. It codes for CASSQDPADRAQYF.

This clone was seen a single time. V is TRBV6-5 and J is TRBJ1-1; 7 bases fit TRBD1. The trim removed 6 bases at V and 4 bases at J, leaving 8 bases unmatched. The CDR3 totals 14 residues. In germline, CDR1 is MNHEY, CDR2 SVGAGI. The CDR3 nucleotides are TGTGCCAGCAGCAGACAGGGAACGGGCACTGAAGCTTTCTTT. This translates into CASSRQGTGTEAFF.

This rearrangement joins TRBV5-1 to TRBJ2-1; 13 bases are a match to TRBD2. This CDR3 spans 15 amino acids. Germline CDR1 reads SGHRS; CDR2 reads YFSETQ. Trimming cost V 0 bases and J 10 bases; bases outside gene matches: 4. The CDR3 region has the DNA TGCGCCAGCAGCTTGGGGACTAGCGGGGGACGAGAGCAGTTCTTC. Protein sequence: CASSLGTSGGREQFF.

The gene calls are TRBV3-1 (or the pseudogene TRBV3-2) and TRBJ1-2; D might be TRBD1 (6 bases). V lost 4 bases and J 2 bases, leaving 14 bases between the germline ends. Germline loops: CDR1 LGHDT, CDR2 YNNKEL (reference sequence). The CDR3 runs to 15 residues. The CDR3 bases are TGTGCCAGCAGCCCTACCAAACAGGGAAACTATGGCTACACCTTC. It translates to CASSPTKQGNYGYTF.

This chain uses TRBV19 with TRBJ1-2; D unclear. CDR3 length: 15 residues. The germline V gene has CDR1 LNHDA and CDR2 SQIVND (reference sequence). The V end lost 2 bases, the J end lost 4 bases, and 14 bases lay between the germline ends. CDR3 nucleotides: TGTGCCAGTAGTATATCACGCGGAGCCACCTATGGCTACACCTTC. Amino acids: CASSISRGATYGYTF.

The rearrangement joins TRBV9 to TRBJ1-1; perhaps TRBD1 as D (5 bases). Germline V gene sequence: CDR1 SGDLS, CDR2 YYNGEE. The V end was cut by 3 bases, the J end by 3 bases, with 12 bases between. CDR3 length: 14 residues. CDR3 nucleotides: TGTGCCAGCAGCGCCGGAGACAGTGACACTGAAGCTTTCTTT. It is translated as CASSAGDSDTEAFF. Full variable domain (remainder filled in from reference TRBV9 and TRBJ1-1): DSGVTQTPKHLITATGQRVTLRCSPRSGDLSVYWYQQSLDQGLQFLIQYYNGEERAKGNILERFSAQQFPDLHSELNLSSLELGDSALYFCASSAGDSDTEAFFGQGTRLTVV.

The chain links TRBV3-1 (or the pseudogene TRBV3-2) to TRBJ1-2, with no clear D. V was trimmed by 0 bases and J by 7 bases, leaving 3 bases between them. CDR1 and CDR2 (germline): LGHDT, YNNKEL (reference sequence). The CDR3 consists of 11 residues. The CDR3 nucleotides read TGTGCCAGCAGCCAAGACGCTGGCTACACCTTC. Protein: CASSQDAGYTF.

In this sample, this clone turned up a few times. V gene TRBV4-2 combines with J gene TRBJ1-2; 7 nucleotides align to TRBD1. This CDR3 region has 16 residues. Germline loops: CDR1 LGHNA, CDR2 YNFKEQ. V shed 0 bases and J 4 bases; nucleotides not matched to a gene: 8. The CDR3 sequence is CASSQDADRYSYGYTF. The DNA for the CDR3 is TGTGCCAGCAGCCAAGATGCGGACAGGTACTCCTATGGCTACACCTTC.

The CDR3 region is CASSLRQGGYTF. Here the CDR3 DNA reads TGTGCCAGCAGTTTACGACAGGGTGGCTACACCTTC. The chain links TRBV12-3 or TRBV12-4 to TRBJ1-2; 7 bases fit TRBD1. The CDR3 sequence is 12 residues long. Trimming removed 2 bases from V and 7 bases from J; junction bases left unmatched: 1.

This chain's CDR3 is CASSTGLAGYNEQFF. The CDR3 DNA is TGTGCCAGTAGTACCGGACTAGCGGGCTACAATGAGCAGTTCTTC. The chain has TRBV19 and TRBJ2-1, with 11 bases fitting TRBD2. The germline V gene has CDR1 LNHDA and CDR2 SQIVND (reference sequence). The CDR3 has 15 amino acids. Trimming took 4 bases from V and 3 from J; bases not matched to a gene: 2.

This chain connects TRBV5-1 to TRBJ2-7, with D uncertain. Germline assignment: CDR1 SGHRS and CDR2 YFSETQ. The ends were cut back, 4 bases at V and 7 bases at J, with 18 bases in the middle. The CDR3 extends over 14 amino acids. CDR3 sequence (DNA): TGCGCCAGCAGCCCGCAGGACCCGCTTGGGGAGCAGTACTTC. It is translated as CASSPQDPLGEQYF.

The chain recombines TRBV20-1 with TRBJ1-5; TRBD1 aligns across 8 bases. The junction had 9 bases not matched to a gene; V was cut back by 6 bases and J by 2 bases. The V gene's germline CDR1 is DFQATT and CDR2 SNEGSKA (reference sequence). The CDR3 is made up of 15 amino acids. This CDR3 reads CSASHRGVGNQPQHF. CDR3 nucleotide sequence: TGCAGTGCCAGTCACAGGGGGGTAGGCAATCAGCCCCAGCATTTT.

The DNA of the CDR3 is TGTGCCAGCAGTGCCCTCCCCTACGAGCAGTACTTC. This translates into CASSALPYEQYF. V is TRBV6-2 or TRBV6-3 and J is TRBJ2-7; no clear D gene. In germline, CDR1 is MNHEY, CDR2 SVGEGT. With 5 bases removed from V and 2 bases from J, the gap between germline ends came to 7 bases. CDR3 length equals 12 residues.

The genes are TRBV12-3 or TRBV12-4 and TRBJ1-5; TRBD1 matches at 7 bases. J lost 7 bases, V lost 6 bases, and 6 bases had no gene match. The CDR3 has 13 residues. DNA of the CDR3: TGTGCCAGCAGCGGACAGGCGGGGCAGCCCCAGCATTTT. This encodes CASSGQAGQPQHF.

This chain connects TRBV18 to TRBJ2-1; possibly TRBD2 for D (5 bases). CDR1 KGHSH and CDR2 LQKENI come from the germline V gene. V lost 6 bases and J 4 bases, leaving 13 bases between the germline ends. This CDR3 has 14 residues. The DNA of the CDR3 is TGTGCCAGCTCGCCTACCCGGGATTACAATGAGCAGTTCTTC. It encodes CASSPTRDYNEQFF. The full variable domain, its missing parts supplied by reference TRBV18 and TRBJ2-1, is NAGVMQNPRHLVRRRGQEARLRCSPMKGHSHVYWYRQLPEEGLKFMVYLQKENIIDESGMPKERFSAEFPKEGPSILRIQQVVRGDSAAYFCASSPTRDYNEQFFGPGTRLTVL.

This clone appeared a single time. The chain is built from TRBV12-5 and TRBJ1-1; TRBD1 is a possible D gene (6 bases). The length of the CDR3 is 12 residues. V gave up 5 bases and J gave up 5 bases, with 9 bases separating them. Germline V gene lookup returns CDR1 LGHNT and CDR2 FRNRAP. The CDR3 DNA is TGTGCTAGTGGTCAGGGGTCGACTGAAGCTTTCTTT. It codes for CASGQGSTEAFF.

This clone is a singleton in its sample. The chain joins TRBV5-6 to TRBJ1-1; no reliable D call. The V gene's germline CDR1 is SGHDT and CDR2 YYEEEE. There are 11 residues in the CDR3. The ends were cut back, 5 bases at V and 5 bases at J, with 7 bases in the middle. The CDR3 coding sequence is TGTGCCAGCAGTGTGGGGACTGAAGCTTTCTTT. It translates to CASSVGTEAFF.

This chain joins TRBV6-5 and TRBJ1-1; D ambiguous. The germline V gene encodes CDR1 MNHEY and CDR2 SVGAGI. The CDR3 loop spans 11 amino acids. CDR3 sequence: CASWENTEAFF. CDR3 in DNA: TGTGCTTCATGGGAGAACACTGAAGCTTTCTTT.

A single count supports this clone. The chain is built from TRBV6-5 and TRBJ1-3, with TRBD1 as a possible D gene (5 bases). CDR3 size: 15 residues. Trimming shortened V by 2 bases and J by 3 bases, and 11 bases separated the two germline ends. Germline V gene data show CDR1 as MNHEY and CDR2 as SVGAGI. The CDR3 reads CASSYGQGHGNTIYF. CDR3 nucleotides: TGTGCCAGCAGTTACGGGCAGGGTCATGGAAACACCATATATTTT.

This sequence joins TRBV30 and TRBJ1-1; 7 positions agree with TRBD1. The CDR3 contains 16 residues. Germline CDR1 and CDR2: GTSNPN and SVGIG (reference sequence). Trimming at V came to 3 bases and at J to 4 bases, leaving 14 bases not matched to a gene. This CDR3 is CAWSFVTGAGGTEAFF. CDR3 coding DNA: TGTGCCTGGAGCTTTGTTACAGGGGCCGGGGGCACTGAAGCTTTCTTT.

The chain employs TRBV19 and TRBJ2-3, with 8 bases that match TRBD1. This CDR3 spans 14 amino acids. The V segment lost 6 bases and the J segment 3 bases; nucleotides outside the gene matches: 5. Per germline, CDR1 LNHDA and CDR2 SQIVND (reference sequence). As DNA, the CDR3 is TGTGCCAGTAGCCGGACAGGGATAACAGATACGCAGTATTTT. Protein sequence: CASSRTGITDTQYF.

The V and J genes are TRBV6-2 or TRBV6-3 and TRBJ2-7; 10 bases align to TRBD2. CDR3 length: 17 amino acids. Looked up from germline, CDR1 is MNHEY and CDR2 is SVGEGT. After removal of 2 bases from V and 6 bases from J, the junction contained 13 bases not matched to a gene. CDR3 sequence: CASSYEGRAGGPLEQYF. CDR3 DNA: TGTGCCAGCAGTTACGAGGGCCGAGCGGGGGGGCCTCTCGAGCAGTACTTC.

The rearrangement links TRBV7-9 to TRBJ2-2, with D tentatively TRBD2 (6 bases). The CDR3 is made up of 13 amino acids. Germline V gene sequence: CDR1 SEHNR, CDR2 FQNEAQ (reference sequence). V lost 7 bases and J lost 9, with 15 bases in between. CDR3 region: CASTKGGRRELFF. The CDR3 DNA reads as TGTGCCAGCACGAAGGGAGGAAGGAGGGAGCTGTTTTTT.